Sequencing of this TCR beta chain was carried out in a study of shared clonotypes between healthy human individuals. PBMC DNA, left unsorted, was sequenced on ten immunoSEQ deep assay plates. Some clones are missing from TCRdb's copy, which holds only in-frame ones; the method was immunoSEQ multiplex PCR. The sample comprises a few hundred thousand clones, 75% to 80% of which are singletons, and 12% rests with the top ten. This clone was recorded only once. The sequenced sample was PBMCs. The TCR comes from a woman in her thirties or forties in good health. Some clones in this sample may be carry-over from other donors' samples.

CDR3 coding DNA: TGTGCCAGCACCTCTCGAGGCAGTTTGCAGCATTTT. It codes for CASTSRGSLQHF. The chain employs TRBV28 and TRBJ1-5; D is ambiguous. Germline V lookup: CDR1 MDHEN, CDR2 SYDVKM. The V gene lost 7 bases and the J gene lost 13 bases, with 17 bases spanning the gap. The CDR3 totals 12 residues.